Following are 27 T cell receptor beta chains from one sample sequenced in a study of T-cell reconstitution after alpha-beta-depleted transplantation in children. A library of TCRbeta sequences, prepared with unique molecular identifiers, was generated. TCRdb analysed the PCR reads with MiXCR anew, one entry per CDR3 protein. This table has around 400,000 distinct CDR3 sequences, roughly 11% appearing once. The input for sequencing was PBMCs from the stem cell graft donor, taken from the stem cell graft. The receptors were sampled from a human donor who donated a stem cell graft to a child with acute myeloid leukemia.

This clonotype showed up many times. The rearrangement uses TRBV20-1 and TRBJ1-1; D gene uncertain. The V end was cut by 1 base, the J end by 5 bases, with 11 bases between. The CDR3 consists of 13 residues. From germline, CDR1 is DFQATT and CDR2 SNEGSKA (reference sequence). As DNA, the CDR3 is TGCAGTGCTAGAGGATTGGTTGAGACTGAAGCTTTCTTT. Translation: CSARGLVETEAFF.

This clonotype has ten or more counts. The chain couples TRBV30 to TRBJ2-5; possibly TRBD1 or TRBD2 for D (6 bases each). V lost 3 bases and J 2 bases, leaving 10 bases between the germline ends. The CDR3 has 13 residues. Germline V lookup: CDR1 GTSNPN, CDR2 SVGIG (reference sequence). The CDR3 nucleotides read TGTGCCTGGAGGGGGGGCAGTCAAGAGACCCAGTACTTC. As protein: CAWRGGSQETQYF.

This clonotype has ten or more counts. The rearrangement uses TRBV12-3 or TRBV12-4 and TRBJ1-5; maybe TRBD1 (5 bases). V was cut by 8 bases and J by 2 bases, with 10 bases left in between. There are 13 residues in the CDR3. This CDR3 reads CASRRGGNQPQHF. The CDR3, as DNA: TGTGCCAGCCGGAGAGGGGGCAATCAGCCCCAGCATTTT.

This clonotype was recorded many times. CDR3: CASSQALAGVYNEQFF. CDR3 DNA sequence: TGCGCCAGCAGCCAAGCACTAGCGGGAGTATACAATGAGCAGTTCTTC. V is TRBV4-1 and J is TRBJ2-1; 11 nucleotides match TRBD2. The J segment lost 4 bases and the V segment lost 1 base, leaving 3 bases of the junction unmatched. The CDR3 is made up of 16 amino acids. The germline gives CDR1 MGHRA, CDR2 YSYEKL.

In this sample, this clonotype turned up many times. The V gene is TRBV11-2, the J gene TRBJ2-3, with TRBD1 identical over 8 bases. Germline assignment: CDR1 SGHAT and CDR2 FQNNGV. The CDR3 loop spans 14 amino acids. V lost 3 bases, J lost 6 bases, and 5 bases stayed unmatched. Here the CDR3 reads CASSFQRQGDTQYF. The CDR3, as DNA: TGTGCCAGCAGCTTCCAAAGACAGGGGGATACGCAGTATTTT. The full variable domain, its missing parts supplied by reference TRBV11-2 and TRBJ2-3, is EAGVAQSPRYKIIEKRQSVAFWCNPISGHATLYWYQQILGQGPKLLIQFQNNGVVDDSQLPKDRFSAERLKGVDSTLKIQPAKLEDSAVYLCASSFQRQGDTQYFGPGTRLTVL.

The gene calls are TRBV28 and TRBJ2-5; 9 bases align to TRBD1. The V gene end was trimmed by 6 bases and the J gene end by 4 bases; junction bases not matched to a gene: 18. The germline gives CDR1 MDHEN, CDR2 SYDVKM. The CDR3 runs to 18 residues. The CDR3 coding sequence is TGTGCCAGCAGCCAGTTATTAGTCGGGACAGGGTTTGGAGAGACCCAGTACTTC. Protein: CASSQLLVGTGFGETQYF.

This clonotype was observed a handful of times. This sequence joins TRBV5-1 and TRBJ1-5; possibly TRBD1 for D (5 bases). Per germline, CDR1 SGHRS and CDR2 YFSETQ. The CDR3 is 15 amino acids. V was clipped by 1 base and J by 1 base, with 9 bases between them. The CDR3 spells CASSLYAGSNQPQHF. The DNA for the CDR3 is TGCGCCAGCAGCTTGTATGCAGGGAGCAATCAGCCCCAGCATTTT.

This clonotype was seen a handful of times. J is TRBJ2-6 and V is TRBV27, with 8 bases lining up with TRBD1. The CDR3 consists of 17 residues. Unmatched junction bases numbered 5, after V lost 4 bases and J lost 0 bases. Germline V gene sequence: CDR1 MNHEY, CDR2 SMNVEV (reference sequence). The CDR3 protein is CASSSGQGLSGANVLTF. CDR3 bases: TGTGCCAGCAGTTCCGGACAGGGCCTCTCTGGGGCCAACGTCCTGACTTTC.

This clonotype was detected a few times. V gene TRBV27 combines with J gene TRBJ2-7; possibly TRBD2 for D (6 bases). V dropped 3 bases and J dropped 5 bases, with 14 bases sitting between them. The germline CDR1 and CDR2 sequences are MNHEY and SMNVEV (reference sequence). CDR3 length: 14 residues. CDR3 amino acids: CASSFRLGVDEQYF. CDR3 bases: TGTGCCAGCAGTTTCCGACTAGGGGTGGACGAGCAGTACTTC.

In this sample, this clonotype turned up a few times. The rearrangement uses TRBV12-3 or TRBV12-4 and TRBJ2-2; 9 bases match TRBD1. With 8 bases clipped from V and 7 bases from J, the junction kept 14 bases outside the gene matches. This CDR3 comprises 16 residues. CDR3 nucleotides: TGTGCCAGCTCGAGTACAGGGGGCGGGTCCGGCGGGGAGCTGTTTTTT. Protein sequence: CASSSTGGGSGGELFF.

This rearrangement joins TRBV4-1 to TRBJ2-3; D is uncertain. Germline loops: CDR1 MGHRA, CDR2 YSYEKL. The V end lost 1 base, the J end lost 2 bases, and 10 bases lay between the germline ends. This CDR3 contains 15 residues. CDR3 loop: CASSQVGGPTDTQYF. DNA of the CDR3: TGCGCCAGCAGCCAAGTTGGCGGCCCCACAGATACGCAGTATTTT.

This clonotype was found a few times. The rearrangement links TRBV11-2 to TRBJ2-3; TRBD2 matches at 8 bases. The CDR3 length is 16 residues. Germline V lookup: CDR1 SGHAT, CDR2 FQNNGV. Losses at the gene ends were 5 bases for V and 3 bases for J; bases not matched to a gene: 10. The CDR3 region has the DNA TGTGCCAGCAGCAGAAGCGGACTAGCAGGGACAGATACGCAGTATTTT. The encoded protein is CASSRSGLAGTDTQYF.

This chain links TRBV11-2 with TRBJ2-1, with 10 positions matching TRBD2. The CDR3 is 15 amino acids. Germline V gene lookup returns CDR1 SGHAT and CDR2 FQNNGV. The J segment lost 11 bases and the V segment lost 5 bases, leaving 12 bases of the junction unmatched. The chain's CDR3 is CASSPDGVAGGQQFF. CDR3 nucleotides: TGTGCCAGCAGCCCTGATGGAGTAGCGGGAGGACAGCAGTTCTTC.

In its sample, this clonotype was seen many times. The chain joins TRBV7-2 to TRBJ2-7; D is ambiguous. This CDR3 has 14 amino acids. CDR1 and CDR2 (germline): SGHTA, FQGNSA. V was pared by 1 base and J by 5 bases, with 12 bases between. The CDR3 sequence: CASSLVPFGDEQYV. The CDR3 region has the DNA TGTGCCAGCAGCTTAGTACCGTTTGGGGACGAGCAGTACGTC.

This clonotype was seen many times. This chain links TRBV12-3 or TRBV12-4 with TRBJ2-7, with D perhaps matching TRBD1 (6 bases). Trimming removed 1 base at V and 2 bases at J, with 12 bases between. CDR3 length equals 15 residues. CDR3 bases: TGTGCCAGCAGTTTAGGACAGGTTCGCACCTACGAGCAGTACTTC. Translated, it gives CASSLGQVRTYEQYF.

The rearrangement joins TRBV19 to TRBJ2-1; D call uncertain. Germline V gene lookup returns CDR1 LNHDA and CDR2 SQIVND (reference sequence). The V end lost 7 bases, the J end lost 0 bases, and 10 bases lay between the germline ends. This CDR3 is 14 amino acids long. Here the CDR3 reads CASKLLGSYNEQFF. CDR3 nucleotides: TGTGCCAGTAAGCTGCTCGGCTCCTACAATGAGCAGTTCTTC.

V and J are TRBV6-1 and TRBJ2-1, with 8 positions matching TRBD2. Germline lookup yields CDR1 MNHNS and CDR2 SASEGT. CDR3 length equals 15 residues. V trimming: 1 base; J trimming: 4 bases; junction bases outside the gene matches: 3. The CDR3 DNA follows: TGTGCCAGCAGTGAAGAAGCGGGGGCGTACAATGAGCAGTTCTTC. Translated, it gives CASSEEAGAYNEQFF.

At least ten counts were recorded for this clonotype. The CDR3 region has the DNA TGTGCCACCAGCAGAGCCCTAGCGGGGTCCTACAATGAGCAGTTCTTC. This codes for CATSRALAGSYNEQFF. The chain couples TRBV15 to TRBJ2-1; 9 bases agree with TRBD2. The length of the CDR3 is 16 residues. Germline CDR1 LNHNV, CDR2 YYDKDF (reference sequence). V lost 1 base and J lost 1; bases outside the gene matches: 2.

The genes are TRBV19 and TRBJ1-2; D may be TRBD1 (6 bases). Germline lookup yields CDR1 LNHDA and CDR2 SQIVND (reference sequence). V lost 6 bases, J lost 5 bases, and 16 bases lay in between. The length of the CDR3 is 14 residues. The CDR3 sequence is CASRDGGAGYGYTF. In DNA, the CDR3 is TGTGCCAGTAGGGACGGGGGCGCAGGGTATGGCTACACCTTC.

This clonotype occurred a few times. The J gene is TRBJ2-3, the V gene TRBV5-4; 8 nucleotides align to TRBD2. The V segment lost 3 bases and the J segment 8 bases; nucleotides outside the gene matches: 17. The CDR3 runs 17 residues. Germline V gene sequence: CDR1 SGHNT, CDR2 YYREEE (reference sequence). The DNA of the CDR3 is TGTGCCAGCAGCTCTCGTACCGGGAGGGCCCTCGGTAGTACGCAGTATTTT. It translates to CASSSRTGRALGSTQYF. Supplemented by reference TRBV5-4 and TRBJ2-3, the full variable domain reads ETGVTQSPTHLIKTRGQQVTLRCSSQSGHNTVSWYQQALGQGPQFIFQYYREEENGRGNFPPRFSGLQFPNYSSELNVNALELDDSALYLCASSSRTGRALGSTQYFGPGTRLTVL.

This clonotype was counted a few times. The CDR3 protein is CASSKGRGPYEQYV. CDR3 DNA: TGTGCCAGCAGCAAAGGCAGGGGGCCCTACGAGCAGTACGTC. This chain joins TRBV21-1 and TRBJ2-7; no DNA check was done on the table's D call, TRBD1. TRBV21-1 is a documented pseudogene. The CDR3 has 14 amino acids.

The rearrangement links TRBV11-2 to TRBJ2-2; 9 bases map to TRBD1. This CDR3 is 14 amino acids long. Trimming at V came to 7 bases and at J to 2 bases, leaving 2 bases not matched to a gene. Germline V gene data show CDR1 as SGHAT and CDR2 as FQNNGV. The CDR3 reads CASNRGRNTGELFF. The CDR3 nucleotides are TGTGCCAGCAACAGGGGGCGAAACACCGGGGAGCTGTTTTTT.

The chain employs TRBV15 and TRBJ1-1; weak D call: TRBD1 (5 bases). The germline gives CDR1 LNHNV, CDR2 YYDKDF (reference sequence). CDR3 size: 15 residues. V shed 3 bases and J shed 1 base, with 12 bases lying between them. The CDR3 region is CATSSHRTPNTEAFF. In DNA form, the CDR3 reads TGTGCCACCAGCAGCCACAGGACCCCGAACACTGAAGCTTTCTTT.

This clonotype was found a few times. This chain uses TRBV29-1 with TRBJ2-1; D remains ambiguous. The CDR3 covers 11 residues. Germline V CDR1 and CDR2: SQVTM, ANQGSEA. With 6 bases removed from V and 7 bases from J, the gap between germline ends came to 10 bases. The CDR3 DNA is TGCAGCGTGCAGAATTCGAATGAGCAGTTCTTC. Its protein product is CSVQNSNEQFF.

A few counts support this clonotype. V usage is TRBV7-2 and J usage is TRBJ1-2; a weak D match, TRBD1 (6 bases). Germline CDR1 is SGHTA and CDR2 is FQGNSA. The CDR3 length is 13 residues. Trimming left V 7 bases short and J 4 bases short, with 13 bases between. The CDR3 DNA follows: TGTGCCAGCAACCTACAGGGACCCTATGGCTACACCTTC. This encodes CASNLQGPYGYTF.

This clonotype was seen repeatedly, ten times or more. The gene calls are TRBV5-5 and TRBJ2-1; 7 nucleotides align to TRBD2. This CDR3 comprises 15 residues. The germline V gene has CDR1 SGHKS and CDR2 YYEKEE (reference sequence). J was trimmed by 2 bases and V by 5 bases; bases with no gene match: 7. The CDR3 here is CASRRTSDTYNEQFF. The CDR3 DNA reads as TGTGCCAGCAGACGCACTAGCGACACCTACAATGAGCAGTTCTTC.

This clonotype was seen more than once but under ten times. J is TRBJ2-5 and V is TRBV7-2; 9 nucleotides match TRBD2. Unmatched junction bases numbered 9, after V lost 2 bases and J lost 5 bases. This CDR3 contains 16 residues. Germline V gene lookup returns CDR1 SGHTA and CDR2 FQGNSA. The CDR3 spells CASSLWRGGMGETQYF. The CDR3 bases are TGTGCCAGCAGCTTATGGCGGGGGGGGATGGGGGAGACCCAGTACTTC.